These 21 T cell receptor beta chains were sequenced from one sample in a study of identical twins. TCRdb fed the 5' RACE reads into MiXCR, producing one record per CDR3 protein. The sample contains 1.5 million to 2 million distinct CDR3 sequences, about 32% of which appear only once. The sample was cord blood. The receptors were sampled from a newborn girl in good health.

The CDR3 protein is CATSAPGLAGVNEQFF. The CDR3 region has the DNA TGTGCCACCAGTGCCCCGGGACTAGCGGGAGTCAATGAGCAGTTCTTC. The chain joins TRBV24-1 to TRBJ2-1; TRBD2 matches 14 bases. The CDR3 runs to 16 residues. Germline trimming cut 5 bases from V and 6 bases from J; bases unmatched to any gene: 5. Germline loops: CDR1 KGHDR, CDR2 SFDVKD.

This clonotype was detected only a few times. The rearrangement joins TRBV5-6 to TRBJ1-5; D is uncertain. Deletions cut 0 bases from V and 4 bases from J, with 14 bases between. The CDR3 extends over 16 amino acids. Germline V CDR1 and CDR2: SGHDT, YYEEEE. The chain's CDR3 is CASSLGPLRPNQPQHF. CDR3 bases: TGTGCCAGCAGCTTGGGTCCCTTACGCCCAAATCAGCCCCAGCATTTT.

This clonotype has only one observation. A junction end diverges from the germline sequence, so it may reflect a read error. The chain employs TRBV14 and TRBJ2-1; D not certain. CDR1 and CDR2 (germline): SGHDN, FVKESK. The CDR3 is made up of 15 amino acids. DNA of the CDR3: TGTGCCGGCAGCCACCCGGAGAACGGCTACAATGAGCAGTTCTTC. As protein: CAGSHPENGYNEQFF.

This clonotype was detected a few times. The chain combines TRBV3-1 with TRBJ2-3; tentatively, D is TRBD1 (6 bases). In germline, CDR1 is LGHDT, CDR2 YNNKEL (reference sequence). V was pared by 5 bases and J by 2 bases, with 14 bases between. This CDR3 has 15 residues. The CDR3: CASSSSGQFTDTQYF. The CDR3, as DNA: TGTGCCAGCAGCTCGTCTGGACAGTTCACAGATACGCAGTATTTT.

The rearrangement links TRBV10-3 to TRBJ2-7; 8 nucleotides line up with TRBD1. The CDR3 is 17 residues long. Germline-derived CDR1 and CDR2 are ENHRY and SYGVKD. The trim removed 0 bases at V and 0 bases at J, leaving 7 bases unmatched. For the CDR3, the DNA is TGTGCCATCAGTGAGTCATGGACAGGGAAGGACTCCTACGAGCAGTACTTC. Protein: CAISESWTGKDSYEQYF.

This clonotype was found a few times. The chain couples TRBV4-2 to TRBJ2-3, with 7 bases lining up with TRBD1. The CDR3 has 13 residues. Germline CDR1 reads LGHNA; CDR2 reads YNFKEQ. Losses at the gene ends were 6 bases for V and 4 bases for J; bases not matched to a gene: 4. The DNA of the CDR3 is TGTGCCAGCAGACCTCAGGGGGCAGATACGCAGTATTTT. This codes for CASRPQGADTQYF.

CDR3 sequence (DNA): TGTGCCAGCAGCCATACAGGGGCTTGGGCCTACGAGCAGTACTTC. The encoded protein is CASSHTGAWAYEQYF. The chain links TRBV3-1 to TRBJ2-7; 7 nucleotides match TRBD1. Trimming at V came to 3 bases and at J to 2 bases, leaving 7 bases not matched to a gene. This CDR3 has 15 amino acids. The germline gives CDR1 LGHDT, CDR2 YNNKEL (reference sequence).

This chain joins TRBV20-1 and TRBJ2-5, with D possibly TRBD1 on 6 matching bases. Trimming removed 7 bases from V and 5 bases from J, with 11 bases in between. CDR1 DFQATT and CDR2 SNEGSKA come from the germline V gene (reference sequence). The CDR3 extends over 11 amino acids. In DNA form, the CDR3 reads TGCAGTGTCATTAGGGGGGAGACCCAGTACTTC. Its translation is CSVIRGETQYF.

The V call is TRBV27, the J call TRBJ1-5; tentatively, D is TRBD1 (6 bases). The CDR3 spans 17 residues. V gave up 1 base and J gave up 5 bases, with 18 bases separating them. Germline CDR1 MNHEY, CDR2 SMNVEV (reference sequence). CDR3 sequence reads: CASSLLGGGGPDQPQHF. The CDR3 DNA is TGTGCCAGCAGTTTATTGGGCGGCGGGGGGCCAGATCAGCCCCAGCATTTT.

The chain employs TRBV13 and TRBJ1-1; weak D call: TRBD1 (5 bases). The CDR3 is 17 residues long. Trimming cost V 1 base and J 0 bases, with 15 bases left between them. Germline V gene sequence: CDR1 PRHDT, CDR2 FYEKMQ (reference sequence). The CDR3 here is CASSLASWAGMNTEAFF. The CDR3 DNA is TGTGCCAGCAGCTTAGCGTCCTGGGCAGGGATGAACACTGAAGCTTTCTTT.

This clonotype has a handful of counts. The chain recombines TRBV3-1 with TRBJ2-3; no clear D. This CDR3 contains 16 residues. V dropped 1 base and J dropped 0 bases, with 11 bases sitting between them. Per the germline V gene, CDR1 is LGHDT and CDR2 is YNNKEL (reference sequence). CDR3 protein: CASSQVRRPSTDTQYF. CDR3 in DNA: TGTGCCAGCAGCCAAGTTCGCAGGCCTAGCACAGATACGCAGTATTTT.

The chain couples TRBV7-8 to TRBJ2-7, with 10 bases identical to TRBD2. Germline CDR1 reads SGHVS; CDR2 reads FQNEAQ. J gave up 1 base and V 1 base, and 16 bases lay outside the gene matches. The CDR3 has 20 amino acids. CDR3 DNA sequence: TGTGCCAGCAGCTTAGTTAGTCTAGCGGGAGAGGTGGCTCTTTCCTACGAGCAGTACTTC. This gives the protein CASSLVSLAGEVALSYEQYF.

The rearrangement joins TRBV20-1 to TRBJ1-3; no clear D. CDR1 and CDR2 from the germline V gene are DFQATT and SNEGSKA (reference sequence). Trimming removed 4 bases at V and 2 bases at J, with 9 bases between. This CDR3 region has 13 residues. The chain's CDR3 is CSAKTAPGNTIYF. CDR3 coding DNA: TGCAGTGCTAAAACAGCTCCTGGAAACACCATATATTTT.

Ten or more counts support this clonotype. J is TRBJ1-2 and V is TRBV28; 9 nucleotides agree with TRBD1. CDR3 length: 15 amino acids. Per the germline V gene, CDR1 is MDHEN and CDR2 is SYDVKM. The trim removed 2 bases at V and 4 bases at J, leaving 5 bases unmatched. The DNA for the CDR3 is TGTGCCAGCAGTTTACCCCCGACAGGGGGCTATGGCTACACCTTC. Translating it yields CASSLPPTGGYGYTF.

This clonotype has just a few counts. The CDR3 bases are TGTGCCAGCAGCTTAGCAGAGAATACGCAGTATTTT. This sequence encodes CASSLAENTQYF. The gene calls are TRBV7-9 and TRBJ2-3; D not resolved. The CDR3 totals 12 residues. Trimming stripped 0 bases from V and 7 bases from J, with 5 bases between. Per germline, CDR1 SEHNR and CDR2 FQNEAQ (reference sequence). The full variable domain, its missing parts supplied by reference TRBV7-9 and TRBJ2-3, is DTGVSQNPRHKITKRGQNVTFRCDPISEHNRLYWYRQTLGQGPEFLTYFQNEAQLEKSRLLSDRFSAERPKGSFSTLEIQRTEQGDSAMYLCASSLAENTQYFGPGTRLTVL.

This clonotype was observed a few times. V and J are TRBV19 and TRBJ1-1; TRBD1 might be the D (5 bases). With 5 bases removed from V and 1 base from J, the gap between germline ends came to 11 bases. In germline, CDR1 is LNHDA, CDR2 SQIVND (reference sequence). The CDR3 runs to 14 residues. The CDR3 sequence: CASSLRGRNTEAFF. The DNA of the CDR3 is TGTGCCAGTAGTCTACGGGGGAGGAACACTGAAGCTTTCTTT.

This clonotype has just one count. The V call is TRBV6-1, the J call TRBJ2-5, with 10 bases matching TRBD2. CDR1 and CDR2 from the germline V gene are MNHNS and SASEGT. The CDR3 runs to 15 residues. Losses at the gene ends were 1 base for V and 3 bases for J; bases not matched to a gene: 2. The CDR3 bases are TGTGCCAGCAGTGAAGTGGGACTAGCGAAAGAGACCCAGTACTTC. Encoded protein: CASSEVGLAKETQYF.

This CDR3 is CASSYGRGYTF. The CDR3 DNA sequence: TGTGCCAGCAGTTACGGCAGGGGCTACACCTTC. The chain has TRBV6-5 and TRBJ1-2; no clear D. The CDR3 sequence is 11 residues long. V gave up 2 bases and J gave up 8 bases, with 6 bases separating them. Germline CDR1 and CDR2: MNHEY and SVGAGI.

This clonotype was recorded a few times. For the CDR3, the DNA is TGTGCCAGCAGCTTAGTCCGGCACTCCTATGGCTACACCTTC. This gives the protein CASSLVRHSYGYTF. This chain connects TRBV7-9 to TRBJ1-2, with D hard to call. With 1 base removed from V and 4 bases from J, the gap between germline ends came to 10 bases. This CDR3 is 14 amino acids long. In germline, CDR1 is SEHNR, CDR2 FQNEAQ (reference sequence).

This clonotype was detected a few times. The gene calls are TRBV15 and TRBJ1-2, with 7 bases matching TRBD1. The V gene end was trimmed by 6 bases and the J gene end by 0 bases; junction bases not matched to a gene: 10. Per the germline V gene, CDR1 is LNHNV and CDR2 is YYDKDF (reference sequence). The CDR3 totals 16 residues. The CDR3 reads CATRAQGELSNYGYTF. The CDR3 region has the DNA TGTGCCACCAGGGCCCAGGGGGAGCTCTCTAACTATGGCTACACCTTC.

This clonotype occurred many times. The rearrangement uses TRBV6-2 or TRBV6-3 and TRBJ2-1; D might be TRBD1 (5 bases). Germline CDR1 is MNHEY and CDR2 is SVGEGT. Trimming shortened V by 2 bases and J by 3 bases, and 5 bases separated the two germline ends. The CDR3 consists of 13 residues. CDR3 amino acids: CASSYTGYNEQFF. CDR3 bases: TGTGCCAGCAGTTACACAGGCTACAATGAGCAGTTCTTC.